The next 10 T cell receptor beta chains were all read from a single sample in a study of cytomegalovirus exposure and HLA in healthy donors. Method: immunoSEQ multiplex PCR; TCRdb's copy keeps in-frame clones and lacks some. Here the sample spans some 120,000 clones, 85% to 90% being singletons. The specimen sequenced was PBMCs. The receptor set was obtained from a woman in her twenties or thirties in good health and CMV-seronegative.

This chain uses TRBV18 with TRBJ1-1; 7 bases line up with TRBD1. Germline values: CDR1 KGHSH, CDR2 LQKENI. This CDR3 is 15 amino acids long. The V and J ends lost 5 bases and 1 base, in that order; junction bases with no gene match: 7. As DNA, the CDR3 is TGTGCCAGCTCAGGGCGACAGGGAGGGAACACTGAAGCTTTCTTT. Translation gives CASSGRQGGNTEAFF.

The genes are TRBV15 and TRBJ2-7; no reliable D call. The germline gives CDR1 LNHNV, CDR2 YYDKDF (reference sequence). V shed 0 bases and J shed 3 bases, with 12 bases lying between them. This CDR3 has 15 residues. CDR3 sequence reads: CATSRERTYLYEQYF. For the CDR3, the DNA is TGTGCCACCAGCAGAGAACGTACCTACCTCTACGAGCAGTACTTC.

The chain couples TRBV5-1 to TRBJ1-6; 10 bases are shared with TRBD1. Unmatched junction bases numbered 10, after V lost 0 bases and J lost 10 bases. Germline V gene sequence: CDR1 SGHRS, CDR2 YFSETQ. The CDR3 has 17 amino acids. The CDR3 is CASSLVGGDRGQSPLHF. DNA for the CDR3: TGCGCCAGCAGCTTGGTTGGAGGTGACAGGGGGCAATCACCCCTCCACTTT.

CDR3 DNA: TGTGCCAGCAGCTTAGATTGGACTAGCGGCTACGAGCAGTACTTC. Translated, it gives CASSLDWTSGYEQYF. The chain has TRBV11-2 and TRBJ2-7; 10 positions agree with TRBD2. This CDR3 spans 15 amino acids. V shed 0 bases, J shed 3 bases, and the junction held 2 bases outside the gene matches. In germline, CDR1 is SGHAT, CDR2 FQNNGV.

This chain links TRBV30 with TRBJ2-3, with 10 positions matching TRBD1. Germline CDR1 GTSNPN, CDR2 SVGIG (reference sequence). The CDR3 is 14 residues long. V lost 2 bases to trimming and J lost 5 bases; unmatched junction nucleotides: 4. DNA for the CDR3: TGTGCCTGGAGTAGGGGGACAGGGGAAGATACGCAGTATTTT. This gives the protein CAWSRGTGEDTQYF.

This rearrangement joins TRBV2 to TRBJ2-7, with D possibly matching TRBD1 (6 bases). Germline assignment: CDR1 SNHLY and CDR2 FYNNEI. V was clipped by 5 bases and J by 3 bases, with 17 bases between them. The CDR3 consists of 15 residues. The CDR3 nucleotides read TGTGCCAGCAGTAAAATGAAGGACAGACTCTACGAGCAGTACTTC. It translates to CASSKMKDRLYEQYF.

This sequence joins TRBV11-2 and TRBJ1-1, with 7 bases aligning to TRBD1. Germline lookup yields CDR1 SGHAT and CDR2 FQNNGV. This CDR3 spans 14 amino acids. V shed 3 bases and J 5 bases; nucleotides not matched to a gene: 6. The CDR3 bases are TGTGCCAGCAGCTTCGCGACAGGGAGGACTGAAGCTTTCTTT. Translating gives CASSFATGRTEAFF.

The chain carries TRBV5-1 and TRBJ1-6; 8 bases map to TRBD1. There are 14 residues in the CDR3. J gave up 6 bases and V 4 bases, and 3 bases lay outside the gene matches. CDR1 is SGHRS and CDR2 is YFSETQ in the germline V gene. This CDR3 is CASSAGQANSPLHF. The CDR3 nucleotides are TGCGCCAGCAGCGCGGGACAGGCTAATTCACCCCTCCACTTT.

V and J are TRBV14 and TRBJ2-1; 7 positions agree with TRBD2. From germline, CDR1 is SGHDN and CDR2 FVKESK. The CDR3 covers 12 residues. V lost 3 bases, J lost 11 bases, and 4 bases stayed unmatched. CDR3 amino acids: CASSHARGKQFF. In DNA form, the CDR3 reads TGTGCCAGCAGCCACGCGCGGGGGAAGCAGTTCTTC.

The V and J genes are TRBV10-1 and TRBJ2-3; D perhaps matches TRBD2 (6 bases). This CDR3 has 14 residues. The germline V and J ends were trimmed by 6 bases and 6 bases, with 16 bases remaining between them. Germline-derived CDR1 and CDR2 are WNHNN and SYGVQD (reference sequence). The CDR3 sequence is CASRAGDLGDTQYF. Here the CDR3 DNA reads TGCGCCAGCAGAGCGGGCGACCTCGGGGATACGCAGTATTTT.